This T cell receptor (beta chain) was identified in a study of human T cells and chemical hapten exposure. Using its own MiXCR run on the RACE reads, TCRdb lists one record per CDR3 protein. Among 65,000 to 90,000 distinct CDR3 sequences listed, about 6.6% were seen once. Points on this clonotype: A much larger clone differs by one base, so this may be a read error.

Sample time point: patch test 2, 6 weeks after DPC sensitization. The treatment was: therapeutic diphenylcyclopropenone sensitization with weekly scalp DPC. This CDR3 spans 13 amino acids. The germline CDR1 and CDR2 sequences are SGHDT and YYEEEE. The TCR sequence derives from a woman in her twenties or thirties with alopecia areata. Some clones in this sample may be carry-over from other donors' samples. The source material was whole blood, sampled in connection with sensitization to the hapten diphenylcyclopropenone (DPC). J is TRBJ1-4 and V is TRBV5-6; D call uncertain. The CDR3 DNA is TGTGTCAGCAGCTTGTGGGTCAGTGAAAAACTGTTTTTT. The encoded protein is CVSSLWVSEKLFF.